The present entry profiles one TCR beta chain with its context. CDR1 is MNHNY and CDR2 is SVGAGI in the germline V gene (reference sequence). Trimming removed 7 bases from V and 0 bases from J; junction bases left unmatched: 8. This CDR3 region has 15 residues. This entry comes from a study of blood T cell repertoires in COVID-19. Whole-study context: Acute and convalescent COVID-19 samples came from the United States, Italy and Spain. The analysed material was cDNA or gDNA that came from T cells, B-cell-depleted T cells, or PBMCs.

Under the authors' procedure: For nucleated cells, counts were estimated from reference gene primer amplification. This table comes from immunoSEQ multiplex PCR, and its TCRdb copy is limited to in-frame clones, with some not included. V and J calls and clone size are those listed in that table; D and trimming were worked out from the DNA. The sample includes 150,000 to 200,000 clones, around nine tenths of them seen just once. The sequence came from a human donor in a cohort sampled during active COVID-19. Sequences were obtained from peripheral blood. The chain is built from TRBV6-6 and TRBJ2-7, with TRBD1 identical over 8 bases. In DNA, the CDR3 is TGTGCCAGCACTCGGGACAGGATCAGCTCCTACGAGCAGTACTTC. This codes for CASTRDRISSYEQYF.